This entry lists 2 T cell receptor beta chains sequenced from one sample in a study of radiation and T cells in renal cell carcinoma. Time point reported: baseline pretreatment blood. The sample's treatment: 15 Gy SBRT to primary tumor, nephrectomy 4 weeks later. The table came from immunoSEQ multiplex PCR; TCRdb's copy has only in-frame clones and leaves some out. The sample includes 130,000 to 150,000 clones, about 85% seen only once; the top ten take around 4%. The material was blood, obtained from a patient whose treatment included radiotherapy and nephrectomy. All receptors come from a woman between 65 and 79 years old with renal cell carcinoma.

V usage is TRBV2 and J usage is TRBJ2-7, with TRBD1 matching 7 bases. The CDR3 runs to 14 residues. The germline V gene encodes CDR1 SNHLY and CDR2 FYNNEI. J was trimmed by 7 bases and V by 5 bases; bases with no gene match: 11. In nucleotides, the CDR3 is TGTGCCAGCAGTCACGGGGCACAGGGGTGGGAGCAGTACTTC. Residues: CASSHGAQGWEQYF.

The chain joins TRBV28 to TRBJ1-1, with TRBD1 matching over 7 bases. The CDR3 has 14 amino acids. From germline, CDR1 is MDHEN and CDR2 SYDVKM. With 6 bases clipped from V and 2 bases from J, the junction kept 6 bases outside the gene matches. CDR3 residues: CASSTYRGNTEAFF. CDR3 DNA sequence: TGTGCCAGCAGCACTTACAGGGGAAACACTGAAGCTTTCTTT.